The 19 T cell receptor beta chains reported below all come from one sample, sequenced in a study of blood T cells in healthy people across ages. A second PCR, run for roughly 6 to 11 cycles, used a sample-barcoded 5' primer plus a J-beta primer mix. TCRdb reanalysed the 5' RACE reads using MiXCR and keeps one entry per CDR3 protein. The sample records fewer than 2,000,000 distinct CDR3 sequences, approximately 32% being singletons. The sample consisted of blood. These receptors were collected from a woman under 40 in good health.

This chain joins TRBV7-9 and TRBJ2-7; 8 nucleotides align to TRBD2. The CDR3 has 16 residues. V lost 5 bases to trimming and J lost 4 bases; unmatched junction nucleotides: 13. Germline V lookup: CDR1 SEHNR, CDR2 FQNEAQ (reference sequence). CDR3 region: CASSPWGAGGKYEQYF. CDR3 nucleotides: TGTGCCAGCAGCCCCTGGGGTGCGGGAGGAAAATACGAGCAGTACTTC.

The CDR3 DNA reads as TGTGCCAGCAGCCAAGCCTTGCTACAGGGCGAGCAGTACTTC. This sequence encodes CASSQALLQGEQYF. J is TRBJ2-7 and V is TRBV3-1; tentatively, D is TRBD1 (6 bases). The V gene lost 1 base and the J gene lost 6 bases, with 13 bases spanning the gap. This CDR3 has 14 residues. Germline-derived CDR1 and CDR2 are LGHDT and YNNKEL (reference sequence).

The rearrangement joins TRBV10-3 to TRBJ2-1; TRBD2 matches 12 bases. CDR3 length equals 18 residues. Germline CDR1 ENHRY, CDR2 SYGVKD. V lost 3 bases and J lost 0; bases outside the gene matches: 6. CDR3 sequence reads: CAISDKTSGGPSYNEQFF. The CDR3 coding sequence is TGTGCCATCAGTGATAAGACTAGCGGGGGCCCCTCCTACAATGAGCAGTTCTTC.

The rearrangement joins TRBV10-1 to TRBJ2-3, with D perhaps TRBD1 (7 bases). V was cut by 8 bases and J by 2 bases, with 11 bases left in between. The length of the CDR3 is 13 residues. Germline V gene lookup returns CDR1 WNHNN and CDR2 SYGVQD (reference sequence). The CDR3 spells CASGGTDTDTQYF. The CDR3 DNA sequence: TGCGCCAGCGGCGGGACAGACACAGATACGCAGTATTTT.

The sample holds a few counts of this clonotype. The V gene is TRBV29-1, the J gene TRBJ1-2, with D unresolved. The CDR3 length is 12 residues. Trimming left V 4 bases short and J 2 bases short, with 8 bases between. Germline V gene data show CDR1 as SQVTM and CDR2 as ANQGSEA. The CDR3 DNA is TGCAGCGTTGGCAGCGGCAACTATGGCTACACCTTC. Its translation: CSVGSGNYGYTF.

This clonotype was counted ten times or more. This sequence joins TRBV5-1 and TRBJ2-5; D is unresolved. The ends were cut back, 2 bases at V and 2 bases at J, with 7 bases in the middle. CDR1 SGHRS and CDR2 YFSETQ come from the germline V gene. This CDR3 spans 13 amino acids. The CDR3 DNA reads TGCGCCAGCAGCTTCGACCTTCAAGAGACCCAGTACTTC. It is translated as CASSFDLQETQYF.

The J gene is TRBJ2-1, the V gene TRBV5-6, with 10 bases that match TRBD1. The CDR3 has 16 amino acids. The junction had 3 bases not matched to a gene; V was cut back by 1 base and J by 2 bases. Germline V gives CDR1 SGHDT, CDR2 YYEEEE. The CDR3: CASSLLGQGPYNEQFF. The CDR3 DNA follows: TGTGCCAGCAGCTTGTTGGGACAGGGGCCCTACAATGAGCAGTTCTTC. Looking up the rest from reference TRBV5-6 and TRBJ2-1 gives the full variable domain: DAGVTQSPTHLIKTRGQQVTLRCSPKSGHDTVSWYQQALGQGPQFIFQYYEEEERQRGNFPDRFSGHQFPNYSSELNVNALLLGDSALYLCASSLLGQGPYNEQFFGPGTRLTVL.

V gene TRBV19 combines with J gene TRBJ2-1; 11 nucleotides align to TRBD2. CDR1 is LNHDA and CDR2 is SQIVND in the germline V gene (reference sequence). The CDR3 covers 16 residues. V shed 3 bases and J 5 bases; nucleotides not matched to a gene: 6. The CDR3 nucleotides are TGTGCCAGTAGTATTACCCTAGCGGGGGGCCACAATGAGCAGTTCTTC. Its protein is CASSITLAGGHNEQFF.

The V and J genes are TRBV20-1 and TRBJ2-1; 7 nucleotides agree with TRBD2. After removal of 7 bases from V and 6 bases from J, the junction contained 15 bases not matched to a gene. Per the germline V gene, CDR1 is DFQATT and CDR2 is SNEGSKA (reference sequence). The CDR3 is made up of 15 amino acids. CDR3 loop: CSDTAREDPGNEQFF. The CDR3 nucleotides are TGCAGTGACACCGCTCGGGAGGACCCTGGCAATGAGCAGTTCTTC.

The chain links TRBV15 to TRBJ2-7; 9 bases are shared with TRBD1. CDR1 is LNHNV, CDR2 YYDKDF, per germline (reference sequence). The CDR3 spans 13 residues. Trimming took 8 bases from V and 5 from J; bases not matched to a gene: 7. CDR3: CATRTDRGDEQYF. The CDR3 coding sequence is TGTGCCACCCGAACCGACAGGGGGGACGAGCAGTACTTC.

To note about this clonotype: A much larger clone is a single base away; this may be a read error. The genes are TRBV4-2 and TRBJ2-5; possible D gene TRBD1, 5 bases. The J call may not be correct, given that the DNA end is closer to TRBJ2-7. The CDR3 consists of 15 residues. Germline assignment: CDR1 LGHNA and CDR2 YNFKEQ. This CDR3 is CASSQAGRVGDEQYF. In nucleotides, the CDR3 is TGTGCCAGCAGCCAAGCCGGCAGGGTAGGTGACGAGCAGTACTTC.

The chain combines TRBV11-2 with TRBJ2-5; weak D call: TRBD2 (6 bases). The DNA end is more similar to TRBJ2-7, so the J call may be wrong. Germline CDR1 is SGHAT and CDR2 is FQNNGV. This CDR3 comprises 15 residues. CDR3 sequence reads: CASSFFDAGTNEQYF. The DNA of the CDR3 is TGTGCCAGCAGCTTCTTCGACGCGGGGACCAACGAGCAGTACTTC.

The table lists this clonotype with a few counts. The chain is built from TRBV12-3 or TRBV12-4 and TRBJ1-1; possible D gene TRBD1, 6 bases. V lost 6 bases, J lost 11 bases, and 19 bases lay in between. This CDR3 is built from 13 residues. CDR3 nucleotide sequence: TGTGCCAGCAGCCTGGGGGCCCCAACGGAGGCTTTCTTT. This encodes CASSLGAPTEAFF.

V and J are TRBV19 and TRBJ1-4, with D maybe TRBD1 (5 bases). Germline V lookup: CDR1 LNHDA, CDR2 SQIVND (reference sequence). The ends were cut back, 2 bases at V and 7 bases at J, with 14 bases in the middle. This CDR3 is built from 15 residues. In DNA, the CDR3 is TGTGCCAGTAGTATACGCCCGTTGGACACTGAAAAACTGTTTTTT. Protein product: CASSIRPLDTEKLFF.

The table lists this clonotype with a few counts. The chain joins TRBV13 to TRBJ2-3; D perhaps matches TRBD2 (5 bases). The germline V gene encodes CDR1 PRHDT and CDR2 FYEKMQ (reference sequence). The CDR3 has 16 residues. Trimming cost V 5 bases and J 0 bases, with 15 bases left between them. CDR3: CASSAGMGTSTDTQYF. Written as DNA, the CDR3 is TGTGCCAGCAGCGCCGGGATGGGAACTAGCACAGATACGCAGTATTTT.

This clonotype appeared a few times. The chain couples TRBV7-9 to TRBJ2-3; weak D call: TRBD1 (6 bases). CDR3 length: 17 amino acids. V was trimmed by 2 bases and J by 2 bases, leaving 17 bases between them. Germline lookup yields CDR1 SEHNR and CDR2 FQNEAQ (reference sequence). The CDR3 region is CASSLIVRDIYTDTQYF. CDR3 sequence (DNA): TGTGCCAGCAGCTTAATAGTCCGGGACATTTACACAGATACGCAGTATTTT.

The J gene is TRBJ2-3, the V gene TRBV4-1, with 10 bases aligning to TRBD2. The CDR3 contains 16 residues. CDR1 MGHRA and CDR2 YSYEKL come from the germline V gene. V was clipped by 5 bases and J by 2 bases; unmatched bases: 7. This chain's CDR3 is CASSTLAGVATDTQYF. CDR3 sequence (DNA): TGCGCCAGCAGCACTCTAGCGGGAGTGGCCACAGATACGCAGTATTTT.

This clonotype was seen repeatedly, ten times or more. The rearrangement uses TRBV11-2 and TRBJ2-5; D may match TRBD1 or TRBD2 (5 bases each). This CDR3 comprises 14 residues. Trimming pared 1 base from V and 3 bases from J, leaving 9 bases between. Germline-derived CDR1 and CDR2 are SGHAT and FQNNGV. The CDR3 spells CASSLVWGKETQYF. The CDR3 nucleotides are TGTGCCAGCAGCTTAGTATGGGGGAAAGAGACCCAGTACTTC.

The rearrangement uses TRBV4-1 and TRBJ2-1, with D possibly TRBD2 on 7 matching bases. The germline V gene encodes CDR1 MGHRA and CDR2 YSYEKL. Trimming took off 0 bases at V and 7 bases at J, with 13 bases between the two ends. This CDR3 is 15 amino acids long. The CDR3 sequence is CASSQEGGGQNEQFF. CDR3 DNA: TGCGCCAGCAGCCAAGAAGGGGGGGGGCAAAATGAGCAGTTCTTC.